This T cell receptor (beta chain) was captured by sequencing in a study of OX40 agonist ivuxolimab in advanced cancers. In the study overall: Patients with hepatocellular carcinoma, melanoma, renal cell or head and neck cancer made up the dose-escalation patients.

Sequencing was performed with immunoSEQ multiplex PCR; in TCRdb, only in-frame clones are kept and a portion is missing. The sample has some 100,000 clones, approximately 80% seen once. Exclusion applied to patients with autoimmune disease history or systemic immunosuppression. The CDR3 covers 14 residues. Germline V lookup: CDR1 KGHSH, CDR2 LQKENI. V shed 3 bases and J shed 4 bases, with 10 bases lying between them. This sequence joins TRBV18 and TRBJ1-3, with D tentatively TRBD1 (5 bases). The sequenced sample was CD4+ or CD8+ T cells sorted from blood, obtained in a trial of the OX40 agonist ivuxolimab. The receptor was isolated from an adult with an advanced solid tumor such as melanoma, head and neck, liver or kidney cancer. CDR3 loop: CASSPGGSGNTIYF. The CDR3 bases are TGTGCCAGCTCACCTGGGGGAAGCGGAAACACCATATATTTT.